This TCR beta chain was profiled in a study of OX40 agonist ivuxolimab in advanced cancers. As for this clone: Its specificity is not known.

Germline lookup yields CDR1 MGHRA and CDR2 YSYEKL. The CDR3 spans 17 residues. Sequencing used immunoSEQ multiplex PCR; TCRdb keeps in-frame clones, though not all of them. Counted here are approximately 22,000 clones, around 85% occurring once; the ten biggest clones make up around 16%. The study, taken as a whole, reports: Normalized expansion of T-cell clones was also low for some nonresponders.

The V gene is TRBV4-1, the J gene TRBJ2-5; TRBD1 matches 11 bases. The better agreement between TRBJ2-7 and the DNA end casts doubt on the J call. The source was CD4+ or CD8+ T cells sorted from blood, collected in a trial of the OX40 agonist ivuxolimab. The source is an adult with an advanced solid tumor such as melanoma, head and neck, liver or kidney cancer. The CDR3 DNA follows: TGCGCCAGCAGCCATAGTCGACCGGGACAGGGGGCCTACGAGCAGTACTTC. Amino acid sequence: CASSHSRPGQGAYEQYF.